The clone carrying this T cell receptor beta chain was found many times. Its antigen is still unknown. TCRdb redid the calling of the 5' RACE reads with MiXCR, one entry per CDR3 protein. This table holds over 45,000 distinct CDR3 sequences, more than 5.5% found once. The V end was cut by 0 bases, the J end by 1 base, with 9 bases between. There are 15 residues in the CDR3. The germline gives CDR1 SGHRS, CDR2 YFSETQ. The data belong to a study of T cells after yellow fever vaccination. Findings of the study overall: Clones from primary vaccination mostly reappeared after the booster (96% CD4, about 88% CD8).

The clonotype was recovered from a man between 18 and 35 years old who received the YFV17D yellow fever vaccine. The sequencing used CD8+ T cells sorted from PBMCs, collected on the day of the first yellow fever vaccination. V gene TRBV5-1 combines with J gene TRBJ2-3; D is perhaps TRBD2 (7 bases). The chain's CDR3 is CASSLAGGGTDTQYF. CDR3 nucleotide sequence: TGCGCCAGCAGCTTGGCGGGGGGCGGCACAGATACGCAGTATTTT.